This paragraph reports one T cell receptor beta chain. Its antigen is not known. These data are taken from a study of blood T cells in healthy people across ages. A second PCR of about 7 to 12 cycles used a sample-barcoded 5' primer and a J-beta primer mix. Using its own MiXCR run on the 5' RACE reads, TCRdb lists one record per CDR3 protein. The sample lists some 1 million distinct CDR3 sequences; roughly 45% were seen once. Researchers report isolating at least 6.5 million PBMCs per sample. Per germline, CDR1 SGHDT and CDR2 YYEEEE. The CDR3 covers 15 residues. Study-wide results and caveats: Diversity estimates drawn from one million T cells were deemed underestimates.

The sequencing sample was made of blood. The receptor was derived from a woman aged 60-75 years in good health. V gene TRBV5-6 combines with J gene TRBJ2-4, with 10 bases fitting TRBD1. The J call is uncertain, as TRBJ2-7 better fits the DNA end. The CDR3 region is CASSDRTGGSYEQYF. CDR3 in DNA: TGTGCCAGCAGCGACCGGACAGGGGGGAGCTACGAGCAGTACTTC.